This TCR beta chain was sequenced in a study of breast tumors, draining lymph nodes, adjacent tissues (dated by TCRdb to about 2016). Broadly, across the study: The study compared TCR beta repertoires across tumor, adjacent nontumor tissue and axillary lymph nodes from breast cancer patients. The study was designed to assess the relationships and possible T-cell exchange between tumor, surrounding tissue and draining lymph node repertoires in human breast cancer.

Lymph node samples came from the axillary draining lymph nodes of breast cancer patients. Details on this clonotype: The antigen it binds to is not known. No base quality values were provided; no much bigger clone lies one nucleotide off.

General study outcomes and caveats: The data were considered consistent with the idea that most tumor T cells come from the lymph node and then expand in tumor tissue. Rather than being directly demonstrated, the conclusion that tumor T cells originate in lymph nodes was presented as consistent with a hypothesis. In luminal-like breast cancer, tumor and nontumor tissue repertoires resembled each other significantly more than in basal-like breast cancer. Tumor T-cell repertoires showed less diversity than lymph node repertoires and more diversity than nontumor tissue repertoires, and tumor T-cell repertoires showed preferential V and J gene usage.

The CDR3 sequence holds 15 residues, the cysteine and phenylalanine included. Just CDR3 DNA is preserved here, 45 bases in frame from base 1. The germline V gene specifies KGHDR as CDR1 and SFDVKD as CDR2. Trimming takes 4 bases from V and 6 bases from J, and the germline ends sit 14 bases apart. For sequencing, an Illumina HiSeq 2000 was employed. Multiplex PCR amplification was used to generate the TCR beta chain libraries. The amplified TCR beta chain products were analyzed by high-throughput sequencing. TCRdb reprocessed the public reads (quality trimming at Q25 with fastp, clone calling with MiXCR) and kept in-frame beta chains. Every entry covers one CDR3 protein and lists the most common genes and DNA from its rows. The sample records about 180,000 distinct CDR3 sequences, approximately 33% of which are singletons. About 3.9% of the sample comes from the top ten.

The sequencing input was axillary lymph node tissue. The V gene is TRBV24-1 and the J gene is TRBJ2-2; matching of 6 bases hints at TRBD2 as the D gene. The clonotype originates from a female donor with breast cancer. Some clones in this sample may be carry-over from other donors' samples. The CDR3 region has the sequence CATSDGRSFSGELFF. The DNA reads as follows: TGTGCCACCAGTGACGGGAGATCGTTCTCCGGGGAGCTGTTTTTT.